Listed below are T cell receptor beta chains from one sample, sequenced in a study of stem cell transplantation in POMP-related autoinflammatory disease. Here immunoSEQ multiplex PCR was the method, and the copy in TCRdb shows in-frame clones only, minus some. The sample includes some 68,000 clones, under 95% of them seen just once. Here the sequenced sample was CD4+ T cells from PBMCs, taken after stem cell transplantation. All receptors come from a human patient with POMP-related autoinflammation and immune dysregulation (PRAID). Some T cells may be transferred from the graft donor. Each CDR3 is given with its conserved first and last residue. D genes are given only for firm matches. Size values are once, few and many counts, or a class for expanded clones, and some rows have none.

.,TRBV28,TRBJ2-7,.,CASSHRVARRTHEQYF,TGTGCCAGCAGTCACCGAGTAGCGAGACGGACTCACGAGCAGTACTTC
.,TRBV6-5,TRBJ1-5,.,CASSQRPNQPQHF,TGTGCCAGCAGCCAACGCCCTAATCAGCCCCAGCATTTT
.,TRBV6-5,TRBJ2-3,.,CASGKRGTDTQYF,TGTGCCAGCGGCAAGCGGGGCACAGATACGCAGTATTTT
.,TRBV27,TRBJ1-6,TRBD1,CASSLGATGQTPLHF,TGTGCCAGCAGTTTGGGGGCGACAGGGCAAACACCCCTCCACTTT
.,TRBV12-3/TRBV12-4,TRBJ2-3,.,CASRRHKADTQYF,TGTGCCAGCAGACGGCACAAGGCAGATACGCAGTATTTT
few,TRBV5-4,TRBJ2-7,.,CASSLKTSEQYF,TGTGCCAGCAGCTTGAAGACGTCCGAGCAGTACTTC
once,TRBV5-1,TRBJ2-7,.,CASSSGVLGIFTKRGTDEQYF,TGCGCCAGCAGCTCCGGGGTTTTGGGTATCTTCACGAAGCGCGGGACGGACGAGCAGTACTTC
.,TRBV24-1,TRBJ2-5,TRBD2,CATSDGGAGRGETQYF,TGTGCCACCAGTGATGGGGGAGCGGGGAGAGGAGAGACCCAGTACTTC
.,TRBV5-1,TRBJ2-7,TRBD2,CASSLVAGGPMGEQYF,TGCGCCAGCAGCTTGGTAGCGGGAGGCCCGATGGGGGAGCAGTACTTC
.,TRBV7-9,TRBJ1-3,.,CASSLKKGSGNTIYF,TGTGCCAGCAGCTTAAAGAAGGGCTCTGGAAACACCATATATTTT
.,TRBV28,TRBJ2-1,.,CASSKRSSYNEQFF,TGTGCCAGCAGCAAGCGGAGCTCCTACAATGAGCAGTTCTTC
.,TRBV11-3,TRBJ2-2,TRBD1,CASSLEQGLTGELFF,TGTGCCAGCAGCTTAGAACAGGGGCTCACCGGGGAGCTGTTTTTT
.,TRBV6-6,TRBJ2-5,TRBD2,CASSPVGTSADHGTQYF,TGTGCCAGCAGTCCCGTCGGGACTAGCGCCGACCATGGAACCCAGTACTTC
.,TRBV19,TRBJ2-3,.,CASSIRKRTDTQYF,TGTGCCAGTAGTATCCGGAAACGCACAGATACGCAGTATTTT
.,TRBV11-2,TRBJ2-3,TRBD2,CASRRTSGDTQYF,TGTGCCAGCAGACGGACTAGCGGAGATACGCAGTATTTT
.,TRBV5-1,TRBJ2-5,.,CASSLGSGETQYF,TGCGCCAGCAGCTTGGGATCGGGAGAGACCCAGTACTTC
.,TRBV15,TRBJ1-6,.,CATSRPLDRSYNSPLHF,TGTGCCACCAGCAGGCCCCTTGACAGGTCCTATAATTCACCCCTCCACTTT
.,TRBV2,TRBJ1-6,TRBD1,CASSSRTGEDSPLHF,TGTGCCAGCAGTTCGAGGACAGGGGAGGATTCACCCCTCCACTTT
.,TRBV28,TRBJ1-2,.,CASNRLSYGYTF,TGTGCCAGCAACCGACTGAGCTATGGCTACACCTTC
.,TRBV5-6,TRBJ1-4,TRBD1,CASSLRGQGGEKLFF,TGTGCCAGCAGCTTGAGGGGACAGGGAGGTGAAAAACTGTTTTTT
once,TRBV11-2,TRBJ2-5,.,CASSLGSGETQYF,TGTGCCAGCAGCTTAGGGTCAGGGGAGACCCAGTACTTC
.,TRBV18,TRBJ2-3,.,CASSFTVGSTDTQYF,TGTGCCAGCTCCTTCACCGTTGGTAGCACAGATACGCAGTATTTT
once,TRBV5-6,TRBJ1-4,TRBD1,CASSVGGSNEKLFF,TGTGCCAGCAGCGTAGGGGGCTCTAATGAAAAACTGTTTTTT
.,TRBV5-1,TRBJ2-5,TRBD2,CASSLTSGGTETQYF,TGCGCCAGCAGCCTTACTAGCGGGGGGACGGAGACCCAGTACTTC
.,TRBV24-1,TRBJ2-1,.,CATSDFGPAEQFF,TGTGCCACCAGTGATTTTGGTCCAGCTGAGCAGTTCTTC
.,TRBV29-1,TRBJ2-3,.,CSVVIASTDTQYF,TGCAGCGTTGTGATAGCGAGCACAGATACGCAGTATTTT